The subject of this entry is one T cell receptor (beta chain). The data belong to a study of cytomegalovirus exposure and HLA in healthy donors. Use of 60 Vbeta and 13 Jbeta primers characterized the PCR. Measured with immunoSEQ multiplex PCR; TCRdb has only the in-frame clones, and not every one. The table shows 98,000 or so clones, with around 82% occurring only once. The sequenced material came from PBMCs. The clonotype originates from a woman aged 40 to 55 in good health and CMV-seronegative.

The CDR3: CASTRRTAGGEKLFF. CDR3 DNA: TGTGCCAGCACCCGAAGGACAGCTGGAGGTGAAAAACTGTTTTTT. This chain connects TRBV7-9 to TRBJ1-4, with D perhaps TRBD1 (6 bases). The CDR3 contains 15 residues. Germline CDR1 SEHNR, CDR2 FQNEAQ (reference sequence). V shed 7 bases and J shed 7 bases, with 19 bases lying between them.